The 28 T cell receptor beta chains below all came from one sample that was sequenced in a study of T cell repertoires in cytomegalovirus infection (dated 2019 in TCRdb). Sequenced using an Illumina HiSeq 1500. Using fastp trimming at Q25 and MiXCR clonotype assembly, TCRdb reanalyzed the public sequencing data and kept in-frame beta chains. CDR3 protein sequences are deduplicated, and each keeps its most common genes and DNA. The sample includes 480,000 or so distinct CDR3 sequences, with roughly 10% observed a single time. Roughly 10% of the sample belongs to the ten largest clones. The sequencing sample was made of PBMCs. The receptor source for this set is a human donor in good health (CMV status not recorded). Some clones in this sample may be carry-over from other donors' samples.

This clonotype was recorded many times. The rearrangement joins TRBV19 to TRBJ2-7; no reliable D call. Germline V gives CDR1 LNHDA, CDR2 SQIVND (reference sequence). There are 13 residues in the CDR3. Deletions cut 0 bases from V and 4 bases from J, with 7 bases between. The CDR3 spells CASSIEGRYEQYF. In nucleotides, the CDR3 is TGTGCCAGTAGTATAGAAGGAAGGTACGAGCAGTACTTC.

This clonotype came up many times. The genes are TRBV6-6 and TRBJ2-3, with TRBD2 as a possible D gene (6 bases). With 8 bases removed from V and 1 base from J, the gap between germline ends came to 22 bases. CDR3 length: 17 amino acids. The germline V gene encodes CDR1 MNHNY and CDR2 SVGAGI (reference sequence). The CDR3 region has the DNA TGTGCCAGCTCCAGAAGCGTAGTAGCTAGCGGCACAGATACGCAGTATTTT. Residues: CASSRSVVASGTDTQYF.

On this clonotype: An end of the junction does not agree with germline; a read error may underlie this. The CDR3 DNA follows: TGTGCCAGCGGCCACTTGGCCGCTGAGCAGTTCTTC. This gives the protein CASGHLAAEQFF. This chain connects TRBV14 to TRBJ2-1; D is undetermined. There are 12 residues in the CDR3. Per the germline V gene, CDR1 is SGHDN and CDR2 is FVKESK.

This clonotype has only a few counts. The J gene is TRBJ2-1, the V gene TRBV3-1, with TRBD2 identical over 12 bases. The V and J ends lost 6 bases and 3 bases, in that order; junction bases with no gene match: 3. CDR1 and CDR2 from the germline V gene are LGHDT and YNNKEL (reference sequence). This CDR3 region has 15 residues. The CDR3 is CASSPSGRGYNEQFF. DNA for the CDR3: TGTGCCAGCAGTCCTAGCGGGAGGGGCTACAATGAGCAGTTCTTC.

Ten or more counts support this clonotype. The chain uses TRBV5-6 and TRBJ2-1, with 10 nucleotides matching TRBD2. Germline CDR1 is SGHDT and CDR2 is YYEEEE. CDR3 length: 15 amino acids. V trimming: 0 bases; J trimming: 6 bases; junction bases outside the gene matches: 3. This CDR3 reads CASSLVRLAGNEQFF. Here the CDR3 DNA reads TGTGCCAGCAGCTTGGTTCGACTAGCGGGCAATGAGCAGTTCTTC.

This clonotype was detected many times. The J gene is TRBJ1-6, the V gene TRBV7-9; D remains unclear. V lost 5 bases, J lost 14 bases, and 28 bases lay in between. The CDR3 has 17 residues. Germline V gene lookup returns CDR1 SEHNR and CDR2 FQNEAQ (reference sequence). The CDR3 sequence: CASSTPHSKGSVRALHF. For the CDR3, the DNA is TGTGCCAGCAGCACCCCCCACAGCAAAGGATCCGTGAGGGCCCTCCACTTT.

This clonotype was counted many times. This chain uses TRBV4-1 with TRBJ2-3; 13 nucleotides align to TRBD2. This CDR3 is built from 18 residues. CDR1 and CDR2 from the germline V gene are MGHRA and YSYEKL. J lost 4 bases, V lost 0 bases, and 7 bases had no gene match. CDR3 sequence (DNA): TGCGCCAGCAGCCAAGATCCCCTCGGACTAGCGGGGGCAGATACGCAGTATTTT. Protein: CASSQDPLGLAGADTQYF.

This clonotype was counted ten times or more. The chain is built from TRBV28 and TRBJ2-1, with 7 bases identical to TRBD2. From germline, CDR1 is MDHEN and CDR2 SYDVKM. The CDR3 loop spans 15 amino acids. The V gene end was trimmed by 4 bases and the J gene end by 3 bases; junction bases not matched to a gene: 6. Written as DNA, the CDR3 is TGTGCCAGCAGTTCAAGCGGGACCCTCTACAATGAGCAGTTCTTC. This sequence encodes CASSSSGTLYNEQFF.

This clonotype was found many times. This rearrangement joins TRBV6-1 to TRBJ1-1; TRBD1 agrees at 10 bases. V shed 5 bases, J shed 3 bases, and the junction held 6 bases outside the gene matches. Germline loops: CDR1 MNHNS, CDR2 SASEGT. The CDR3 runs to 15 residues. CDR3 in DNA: TGTGCCAGCAGTCCTAAGGACAGGGGGTACACTGAAGCTTTCTTT. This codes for CASSPKDRGYTEAFF.

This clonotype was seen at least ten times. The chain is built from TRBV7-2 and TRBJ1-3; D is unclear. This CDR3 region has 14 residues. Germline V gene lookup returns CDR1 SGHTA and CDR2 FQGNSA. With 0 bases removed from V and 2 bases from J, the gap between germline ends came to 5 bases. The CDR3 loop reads CASSLATTGNTIYF. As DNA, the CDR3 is TGTGCCAGCAGCTTAGCGACAACTGGAAACACCATATATTTT. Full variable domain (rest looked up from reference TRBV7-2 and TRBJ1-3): GAGVSQSPSNKVTEKGKDVELRCDPISGHTALYWYRQSLGQGLEFLIYFQGNSAPDKSGLPSDRFSAERTGGSVSTLTIQRTQQEDSAVYLCASSLATTGNTIYFGEGSWLTVV.

CDR3 sequence (DNA): TGTGCCAGCAGTGGCGGGTATCAGCCCCAGCATTTT. Its translation: CASSGGYQPQHF. The V gene is TRBV2, the J gene TRBJ1-5; D uncertain. Germline V gives CDR1 SNHLY, CDR2 FYNNEI. This CDR3 spans 12 amino acids. V was clipped by 4 bases and J by 5 bases, with 6 bases between them. Together with reference TRBV2 and TRBJ1-5, the CDR3 gives the full variable domain: EPEVTQTPSHQVTQMGQEVILRCVPISNHLYFYWYRQILGQKVEFLVSFYNNEISEKSEIFDDQFSVERPDGSNFTLKIRSTKLEDSAMYFCASSGGYQPQHFGDGTRLSIL.

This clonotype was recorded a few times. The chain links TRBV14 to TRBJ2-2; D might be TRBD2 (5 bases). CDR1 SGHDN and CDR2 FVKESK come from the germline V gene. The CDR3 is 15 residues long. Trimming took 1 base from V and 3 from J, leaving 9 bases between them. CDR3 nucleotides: TGTGCCAGCAGCCAAGGCGCTAGCTACACCGGGGAGCTGTTTTTT. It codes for CASSQGASYTGELFF. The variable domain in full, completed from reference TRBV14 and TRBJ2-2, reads EAGVTQFPSHSVIEKGQTVTLRCDPISGHDNLYWYRRVMGKEIKFLLHFVKESKQDESGMPNNRFLAERTGGTYSTLKVQPAELEDSGVYFCASSQGASYTGELFFGEGSRLTVL.

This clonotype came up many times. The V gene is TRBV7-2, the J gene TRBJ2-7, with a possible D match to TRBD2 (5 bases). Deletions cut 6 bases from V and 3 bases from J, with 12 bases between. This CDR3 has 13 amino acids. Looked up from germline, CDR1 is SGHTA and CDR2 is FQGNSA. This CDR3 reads CASRPAANYEQYF. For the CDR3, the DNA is TGTGCCAGCAGACCAGCGGCGAACTACGAGCAGTACTTC.

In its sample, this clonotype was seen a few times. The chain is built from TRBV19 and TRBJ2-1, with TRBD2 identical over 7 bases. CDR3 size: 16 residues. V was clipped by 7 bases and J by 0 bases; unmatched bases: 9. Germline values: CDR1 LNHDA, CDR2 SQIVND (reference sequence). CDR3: CASKRRSGNSYNEQFF. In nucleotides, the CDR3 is TGTGCCAGTAAGAGGAGGAGCGGGAACTCCTACAATGAGCAGTTCTTC. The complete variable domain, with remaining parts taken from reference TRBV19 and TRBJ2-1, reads DGGITQSPKYLFRKEGQNVTLSCEQNLNHDAMYWYRQDPGQGLRLIYYSQIVNDFQKGDIAEGYSVSREKKESFPLTVTSAQKNPTAFYLCASKRRSGNSYNEQFFGPGTRLTVL.

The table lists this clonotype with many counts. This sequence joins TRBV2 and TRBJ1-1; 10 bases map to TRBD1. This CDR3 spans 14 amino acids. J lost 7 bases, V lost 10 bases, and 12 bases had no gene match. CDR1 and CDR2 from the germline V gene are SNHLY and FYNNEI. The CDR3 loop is CAIPGDRGRDEAFF. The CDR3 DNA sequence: TGTGCCATCCCGGGGGACAGGGGAAGAGATGAAGCTTTCTTT.

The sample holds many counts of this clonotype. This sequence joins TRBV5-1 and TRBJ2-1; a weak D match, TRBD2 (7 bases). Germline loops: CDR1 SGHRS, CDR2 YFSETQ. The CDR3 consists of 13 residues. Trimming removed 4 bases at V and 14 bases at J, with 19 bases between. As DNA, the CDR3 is TGCGCCAGCAGCCCCGAGGGGGGGCGATGGAAGTTCTTC. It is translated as CASSPEGGRWKFF.

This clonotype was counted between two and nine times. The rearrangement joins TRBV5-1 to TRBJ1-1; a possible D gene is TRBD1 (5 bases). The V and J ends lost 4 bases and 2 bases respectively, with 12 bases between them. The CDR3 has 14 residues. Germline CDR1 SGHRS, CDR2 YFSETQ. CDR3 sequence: CASSVDNANTEAFF. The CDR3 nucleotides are TGCGCCAGCAGCGTGGACAACGCCAACACTGAAGCTTTCTTT.

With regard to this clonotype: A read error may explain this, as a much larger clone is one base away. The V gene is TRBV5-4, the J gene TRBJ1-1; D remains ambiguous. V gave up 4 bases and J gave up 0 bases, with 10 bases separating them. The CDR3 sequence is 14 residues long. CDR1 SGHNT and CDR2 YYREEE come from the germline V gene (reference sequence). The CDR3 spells CASSQDALNTEAFF. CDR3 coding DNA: TGTGCCAGCAGCCAGGACGCCCTGAACACTGAAGCTTTCTTT.

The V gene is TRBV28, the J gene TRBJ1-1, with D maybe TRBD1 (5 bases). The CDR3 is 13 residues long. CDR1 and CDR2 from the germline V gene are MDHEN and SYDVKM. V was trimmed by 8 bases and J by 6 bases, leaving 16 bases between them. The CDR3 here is CASLWGGGAEAFF. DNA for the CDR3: TGTGCCAGCCTTTGGGGGGGAGGCGCTGAAGCTTTCTTT.

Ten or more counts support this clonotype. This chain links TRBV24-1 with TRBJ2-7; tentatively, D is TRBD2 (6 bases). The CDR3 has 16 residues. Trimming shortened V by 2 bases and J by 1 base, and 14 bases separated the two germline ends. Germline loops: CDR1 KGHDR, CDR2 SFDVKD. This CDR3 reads CATSDSRRDLSYEQYF. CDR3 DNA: TGTGCCACCAGTGATTCGCGCCGGGACTTATCCTACGAGCAGTACTTC.

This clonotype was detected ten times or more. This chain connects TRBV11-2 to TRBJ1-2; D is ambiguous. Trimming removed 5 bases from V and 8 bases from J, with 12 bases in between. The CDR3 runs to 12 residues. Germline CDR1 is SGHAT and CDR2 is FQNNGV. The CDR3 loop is CASSRGLLGYTF. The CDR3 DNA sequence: TGTGCCAGCAGCCGAGGCCTGCTCGGCTACACCTTC.

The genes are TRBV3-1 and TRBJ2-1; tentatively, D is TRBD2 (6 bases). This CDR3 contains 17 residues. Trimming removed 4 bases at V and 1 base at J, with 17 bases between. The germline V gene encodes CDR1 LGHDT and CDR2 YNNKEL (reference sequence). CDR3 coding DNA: TGTGCCAGCAGCCCGGCGAGGAGGGCCCTATCCTACAATGAGCAGTTCTTC. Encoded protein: CASSPARRALSYNEQFF.

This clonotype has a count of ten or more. DNA of the CDR3: TGTGCCAGCAGCTCCGGTATAGCGGGAGTGGAGACCCAGTACTTC. Protein: CASSSGIAGVETQYF. The chain carries TRBV7-3 and TRBJ2-5, with 9 bases that match TRBD2. V trimming: 4 bases; J trimming: 5 bases; junction bases outside the gene matches: 8. The CDR3 is 15 amino acids. In germline, CDR1 is SGHTA, CDR2 FQGTGA.

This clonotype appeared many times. The CDR3: CASSIVRTNSPLHF. DNA of the CDR3: TGTGCCAGTAGTATCGTTCGCACTAATTCACCCCTCCACTTT. This chain joins TRBV19 and TRBJ1-6; D is unresolved. The CDR3 spans 14 residues. Germline lookup yields CDR1 LNHDA and CDR2 SQIVND (reference sequence). V gave up 3 bases and J gave up 6 bases, with 9 bases separating them.

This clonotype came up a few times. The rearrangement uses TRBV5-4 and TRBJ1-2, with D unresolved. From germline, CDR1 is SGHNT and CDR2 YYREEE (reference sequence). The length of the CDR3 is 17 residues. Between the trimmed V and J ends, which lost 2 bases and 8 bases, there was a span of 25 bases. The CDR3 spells CASSFGVAASLFGGYTF. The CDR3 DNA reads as TGTGCCAGCAGCTTTGGTGTTGCAGCGTCACTTTTCGGGGGCTACACCTTC. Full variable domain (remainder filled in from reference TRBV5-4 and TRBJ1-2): ETGVTQSPTHLIKTRGQQVTLRCSSQSGHNTVSWYQQALGQGPQFIFQYYREEENGRGNFPPRFSGLQFPNYSSELNVNALELDDSALYLCASSFGVAASLFGGYTFGSGTRLTVV.

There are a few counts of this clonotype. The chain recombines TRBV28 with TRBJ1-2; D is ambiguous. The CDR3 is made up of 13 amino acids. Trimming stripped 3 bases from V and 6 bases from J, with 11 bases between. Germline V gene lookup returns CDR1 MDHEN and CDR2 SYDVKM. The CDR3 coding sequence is TGTGCCAGCAGTTTTACCGGCCTCGATGGCTACACCTTC. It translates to CASSFTGLDGYTF.

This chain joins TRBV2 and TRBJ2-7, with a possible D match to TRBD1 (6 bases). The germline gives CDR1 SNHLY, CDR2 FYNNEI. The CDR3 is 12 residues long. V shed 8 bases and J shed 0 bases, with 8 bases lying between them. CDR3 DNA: TGTGCCAGCCGACAGGACTCCTACGAGCAGTACTTC. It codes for CASRQDSYEQYF.

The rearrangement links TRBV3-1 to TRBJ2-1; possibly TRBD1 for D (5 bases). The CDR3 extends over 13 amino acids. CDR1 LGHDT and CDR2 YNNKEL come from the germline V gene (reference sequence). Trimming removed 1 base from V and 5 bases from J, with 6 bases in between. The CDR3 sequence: CASSQGQNNEQFF. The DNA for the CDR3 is TGTGCCAGCAGCCAAGGACAGAACAATGAGCAGTTCTTC.